What follows are 9 T cell receptor beta chains derived from one specimen sequenced in a study of blood T cells in healthy people across ages. A second PCR, run for about 6 to 12 cycles, used a sample-barcoded 5' primer plus a J-beta primer mix. TCRdb redid the calling of the 5' RACE reads with MiXCR, one entry per CDR3 protein. The repertoire holds about 780,000 distinct CDR3 sequences, with roughly 24% as singletons. This sample also appeared in a second study, on T cells of mothers and their children.

The sequencing input was blood. The receptors derive from a boy between 10 and 17 years old in good health.

This chain uses TRBV7-8 with TRBJ1-2; the match to TRBD1 covers 9 bases. The CDR3 sequence is 14 residues long. Germline V gives CDR1 SGHVS, CDR2 FQNEAQ. V was pared by 3 bases and J by 8 bases, with 7 bases of the junction left unmatched. The CDR3 region has the DNA TGTGCCAGCAGCTTCGGACAGGGGATAGAAGGCTACACCTTC. This codes for CASSFGQGIEGYTF.

The rearrangement uses TRBV9 and TRBJ2-7, with D possibly matching TRBD1 (6 bases). Trimming stripped 0 bases from V and 3 bases from J, with 10 bases between. CDR3 length: 14 residues. CDR1 SGDLS and CDR2 YYNGEE come from the germline V gene. CDR3 region: CASSVGQEIYEQYF. Written as DNA, the CDR3 is TGTGCCAGCAGCGTAGGACAGGAAATCTACGAGCAGTACTTC.

The chain couples TRBV11-2 to TRBJ1-1, with D perhaps matching TRBD1 (6 bases). Germline loops: CDR1 SGHAT, CDR2 FQNNGV. The V and J ends lost 4 bases and 4 bases respectively, with 13 bases between them. The CDR3 length is 14 residues. The CDR3 reads CASSSPRGGTEAFF. The CDR3 region has the DNA TGTGCCAGCAGCTCCCCAAGGGGGGGCACTGAAGCTTTCTTT.

This chain links TRBV7-2 with TRBJ1-1; perhaps TRBD1 as D (5 bases). Trimming shortened V by 2 bases and J by 3 bases, and 13 bases separated the two germline ends. The CDR3 length is 15 residues. The germline gives CDR1 SGHTA, CDR2 FQGNSA. CDR3 DNA sequence: TGTGCCAGCAGCTTACCAGGGACCGTGTACACTGAAGCTTTCTTT. It codes for CASSLPGTVYTEAFF.

This clonotype occurred a few times. This chain links TRBV29-1 with TRBJ2-1; perhaps TRBD1 as D (6 bases). There are 14 residues in the CDR3. The V gene's germline CDR1 is SQVTM and CDR2 ANQGSEA. The germline V and J ends were trimmed by 4 bases and 5 bases, with 15 bases remaining between them. CDR3 residues: CSVGVGQRDNEQFF. The CDR3 nucleotides are TGCAGCGTTGGGGTCGGACAGAGGGACAATGAGCAGTTCTTC.

This clonotype has more than one count but fewer than ten. The V gene is TRBV28, the J gene TRBJ1-5; D not resolved. CDR3 length: 15 amino acids. V lost 2 bases, J lost 4 bases, and 12 bases lay in between. The V gene's germline CDR1 is MDHEN and CDR2 SYDVKM. The CDR3 reads CASSLAGNANQPQHF. The CDR3 coding sequence is TGTGCCAGCAGTTTAGCCGGGAACGCGAATCAGCCCCAGCATTTT.

This clonotype was picked up a small number of times. The chain couples TRBV20-1 to TRBJ2-2, with D maybe TRBD2 (5 bases). V dropped 6 bases and J dropped 5 bases, with 13 bases sitting between them. The CDR3 consists of 13 residues. Germline CDR1 DFQATT, CDR2 SNEGSKA (reference sequence). The CDR3 reads CSAPGMGTGELFF. For the CDR3, the DNA is TGCAGTGCACCGGGGATGGGTACCGGGGAGCTGTTTTTT.

A few counts support this clonotype. The chain carries TRBV5-5 and TRBJ2-1; TRBD1 might be the D (6 bases). The germline V gene encodes CDR1 SGHKS and CDR2 YYEKEE (reference sequence). The V end lost 2 bases, the J end lost 0 bases, and 15 bases lay between the germline ends. The CDR3 is 17 residues long. Written as DNA, the CDR3 is TGTGCCAGCAGCTTAAGGACAGACTTTTACTCCTACAATGAGCAGTTCTTC. Amino acids: CASSLRTDFYSYNEQFF.

The chain uses TRBV4-1 and TRBJ1-5; D might be TRBD1 (6 bases). This CDR3 has 16 residues. V dropped 3 bases and J dropped 2 bases, with 14 bases sitting between them. In germline, CDR1 is MGHRA, CDR2 YSYEKL. CDR3 sequence (DNA): TGCGCCAGCAGCCAGCTACAGGGTATTGGCAATCAGCCCCAGCATTTT. The encoded protein is CASSQLQGIGNQPQHF.